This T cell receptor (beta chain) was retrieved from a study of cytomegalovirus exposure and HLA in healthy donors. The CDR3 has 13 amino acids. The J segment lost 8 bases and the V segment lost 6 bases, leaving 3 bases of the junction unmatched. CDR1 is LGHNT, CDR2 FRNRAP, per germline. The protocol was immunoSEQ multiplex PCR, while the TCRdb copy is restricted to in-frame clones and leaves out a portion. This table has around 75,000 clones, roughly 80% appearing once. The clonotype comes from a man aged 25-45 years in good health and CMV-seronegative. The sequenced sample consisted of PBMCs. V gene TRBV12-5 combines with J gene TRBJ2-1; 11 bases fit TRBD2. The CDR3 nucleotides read TGTGCTAGTGGAACGACTAGCGGGGATGAGCAGTTCTTC. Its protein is CASGTTSGDEQFF. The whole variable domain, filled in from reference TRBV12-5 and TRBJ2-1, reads DARVTQTPRHKVTEMGQEVTMRCQPILGHNTVFWYRQTMMQGLELLAYFRNRAPLDDSGMPKDRFSAEMPDATLATLKIQPSEPRDSAVYFCASGTTSGDEQFFGPGTRLTVL.